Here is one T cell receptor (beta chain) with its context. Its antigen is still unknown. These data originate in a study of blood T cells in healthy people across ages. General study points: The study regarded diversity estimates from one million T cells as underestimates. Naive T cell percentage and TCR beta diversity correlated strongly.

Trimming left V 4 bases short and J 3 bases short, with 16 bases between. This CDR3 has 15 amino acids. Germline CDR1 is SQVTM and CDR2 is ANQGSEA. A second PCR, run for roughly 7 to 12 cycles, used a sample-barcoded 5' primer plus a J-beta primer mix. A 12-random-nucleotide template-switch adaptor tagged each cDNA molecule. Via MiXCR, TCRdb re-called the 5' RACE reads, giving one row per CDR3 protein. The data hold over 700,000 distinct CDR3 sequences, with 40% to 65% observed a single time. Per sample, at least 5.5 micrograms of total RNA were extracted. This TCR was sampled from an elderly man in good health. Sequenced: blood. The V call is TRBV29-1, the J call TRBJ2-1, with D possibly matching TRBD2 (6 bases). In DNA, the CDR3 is TGCAGCGTTGGGGGTCGGGAGCCACGCTACAATGAGCAGTTCTTC. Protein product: CSVGGREPRYNEQFF.